This record concerns one T cell receptor (beta chain) sequence. The antigen is unknown. CDR1 PRHDT and CDR2 FYEKMQ come from the germline V gene (reference sequence). This CDR3 has 14 amino acids. This sample was included in a study of CXCR3-negative and CXCR3-positive naive CD8 T cells. Study context: Roughly 1.5 +/- 0.3 million TRB reads came from each library, giving around 140 million in total. Study-level points and caveats: TRB CDR3s of CXCR3-positive naive cells were more hydrophobic than those of CXCR3-negative naive cells.

The libraries of TRB cDNA were constructed through 5' RACE using UMI labels. One entry per CDR3 protein, without DNA, is what TCRdb gives after re-calling the 5' RACE reads. The table lists just under 65,000 distinct CDR3 sequences. The sample consisted of naive CXCR3+ CD8+ T cells from blood. The subset was: CD45RO-CCR7+CD27+CD95- naive CD8+ T cells expressing CXCR3 (TNR3+). V and J are TRBV13 and TRBJ2-3; TCRdb's D call of TRBD1 is untestable without DNA. The clonotype was recovered from a human donor in good health. Some clones in this sample may be carry-over from other donors' samples. The CDR3 is CASSPRRLTDTQYF.